This TCR beta chain was identified in a study of blood T cell repertoires in COVID-19. Study overall: Both acute and convalescent COVID-19 samples were obtained from the United States, Italy and Spain. In each case, the material was cDNA or gDNA derived from T cells, B-cell-depleted T cells, or PBMCs.

This CDR3 has 16 residues. V was trimmed by 3 bases and J by 0 bases, leaving 13 bases between them. Germline CDR1 is SGHNT and CDR2 is YYREEE (reference sequence). Authors' processing steps: Scientists estimated how many nucleated cells there were by amplifying reference gene primers. TCRdb keeps only in-frame clones here, not all; method: immunoSEQ multiplex PCR. V and J calls and clone size are those listed in that table; D and trimming were worked out from the DNA. The table has some 120,000 clones, approximately 90% seen once; the top ten hold 1.5% to 1.7%. This chain uses TRBV5-4 with TRBJ2-4; D is uncertain. The specimen sequenced was peripheral blood. The sequence came from a human donor in a cohort sampled during active COVID-19. As DNA, the CDR3 is TGTGCCAGCAGCTCCGGTGGCGGTCTAGCCAAAAACATTCAGTACTTC. Amino acid sequence: CASSSGGGLAKNIQYF.